The rows below give T cell receptor beta chains drawn from one sample of a study of blood T cell repertoires in COVID-19. The method was immunoSEQ multiplex PCR; TCRdb's version includes in-frame clones alone and lacks a portion of them. The top ten clones hold roughly 8.2% of a sample with 220,000 or so clones, roughly 80% of them seen once. Material for sequencing was peripheral blood. The receptors here all came from a woman older than 75 with COVID-19, enrolled during active disease. CDR3s include the opening cysteine and the closing phenylalanine or tryptophan. The D gene is left open where the match is weak. Clone size appears in some rows only: once, few, many, or a class for an expanded clone.

size: -
J: TRBJ2-5
V: TRBV19
D: -
CDR3: CASSTDSVSETQYF
DNA: TGTGCCAGTAGTACCGACAGTGTCTCGGAGACCCAGTACTTC

size: -
J: TRBJ1-4
V: TRBV19
D: -
CDR3: CASSIGYRATNEKLFF
DNA: TGTGCCAGTAGTATAGGATACAGGGCAACTAATGAAAAACTGTTTTTT

size: -
J: TRBJ1-1
V: TRBV6-5
D: -
CDR3: CASSYVGRNTEAFF
DNA: TGTGCCAGCAGTTACGTCGGGAGGAACACTGAAGCTTTCTTT

size: -
J: TRBJ2-5
V: TRBV13
D: TRBD1
CDR3: CASQTRGRWPGETQYF
DNA: TGTGCCAGCCAAACTAGGGGGCGATGGCCAGGAGAGACCCAGTACTTC

size: few
J: TRBJ2-7
V: TRBV5-1
D: TRBD1
CDR3: CASSRDRRPSYEQYF
DNA: TGCGCCAGCAGCCGGGACAGGCGGCCTTCCTACGAGCAGTACTTC

size: -
J: TRBJ2-7
V: TRBV6-4
D: TRBD1
CDR3: CASSRDRGDEQYF
DNA: TGTGCCAGCAGCCGGGACAGGGGAGACGAGCAGTACTTC

size: -
J: TRBJ1-1
V: TRBV6-5
D: TRBD1
CDR3: CASREGAITEAFF
DNA: TGTGCCAGCAGGGAGGGGGCGATCACTGAAGCTTTCTTT

size: -
J: TRBJ1-1
V: TRBV28
D: -
CDR3: CASSSAGARTEAFF
DNA: TGTGCCAGCAGTTCCGCAGGGGCGAGGACTGAAGCTTTCTTT

size: few
J: TRBJ1-1
V: TRBV28
D: TRBD1
CDR3: CASSLTQGMSFF
DNA: TGTGCCAGCAGTCTAACACAGGGGATGTCTTTCTTT

size: -
J: TRBJ2-4
V: TRBV3-1/TRBV3-2
D: -
CDR3: CASTLSGAKNIQYF
DNA: TGTGCCAGCACCCTATCCGGGGCCAAAAACATTCAGTACTTC